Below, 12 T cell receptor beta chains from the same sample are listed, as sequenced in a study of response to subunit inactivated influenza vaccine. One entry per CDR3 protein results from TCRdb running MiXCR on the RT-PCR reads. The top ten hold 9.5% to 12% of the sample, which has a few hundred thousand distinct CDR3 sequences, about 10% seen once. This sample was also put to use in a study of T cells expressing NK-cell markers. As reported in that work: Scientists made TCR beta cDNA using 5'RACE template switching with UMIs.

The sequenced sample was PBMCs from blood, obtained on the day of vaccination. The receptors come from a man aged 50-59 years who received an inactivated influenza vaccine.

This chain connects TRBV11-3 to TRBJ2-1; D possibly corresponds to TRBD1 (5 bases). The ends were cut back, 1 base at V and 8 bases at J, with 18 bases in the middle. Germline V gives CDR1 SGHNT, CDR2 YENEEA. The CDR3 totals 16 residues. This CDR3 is CASSLGGGAPGDEQFF. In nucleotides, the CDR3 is TGTGCCAGCAGCTTAGGTGGTGGGGCCCCGGGTGATGAGCAGTTCTTC.

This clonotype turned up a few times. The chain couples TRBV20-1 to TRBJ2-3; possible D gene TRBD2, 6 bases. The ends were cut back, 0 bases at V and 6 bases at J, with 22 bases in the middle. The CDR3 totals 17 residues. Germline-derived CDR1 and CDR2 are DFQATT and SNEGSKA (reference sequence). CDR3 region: CSARDRTGGGRGDTQYF. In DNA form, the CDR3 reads TGCAGTGCTAGAGATCGAACCGGTGGAGGGCGTGGTGATACGCAGTATTTT.

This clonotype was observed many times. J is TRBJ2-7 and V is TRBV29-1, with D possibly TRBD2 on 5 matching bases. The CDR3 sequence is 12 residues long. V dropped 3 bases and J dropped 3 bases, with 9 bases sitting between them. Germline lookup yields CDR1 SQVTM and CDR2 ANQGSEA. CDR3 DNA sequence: TGCAGCGTTGAGGGCGGAGGCTACGAGCAGTACTTC. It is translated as CSVEGGGYEQYF.

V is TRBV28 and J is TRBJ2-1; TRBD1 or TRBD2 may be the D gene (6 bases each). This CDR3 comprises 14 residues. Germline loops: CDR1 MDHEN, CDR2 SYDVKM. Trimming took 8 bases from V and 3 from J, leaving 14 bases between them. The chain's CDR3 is CASVGGVNYNEQFF. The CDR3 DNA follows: TGTGCCAGCGTCGGGGGCGTGAACTACAATGAGCAGTTCTTC. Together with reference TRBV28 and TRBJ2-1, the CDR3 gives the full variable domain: DVKVTQSSRYLVKRTGEKVFLECVQDMDHENMFWYRQDPGLGLRLIYFSYDVKMKEKGDIPEGYSVSREKKERFSLILESASTNQTSMYLCASVGGVNYNEQFFGPGTRLTVL.

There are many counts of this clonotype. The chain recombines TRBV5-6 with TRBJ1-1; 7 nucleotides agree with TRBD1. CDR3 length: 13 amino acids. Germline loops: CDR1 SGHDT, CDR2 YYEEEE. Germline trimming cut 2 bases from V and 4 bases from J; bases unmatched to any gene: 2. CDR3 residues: CASSFNRGTEAFF. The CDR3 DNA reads TGTGCCAGCAGCTTCAACAGGGGCACTGAAGCTTTCTTT. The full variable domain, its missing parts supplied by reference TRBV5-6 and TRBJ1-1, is DAGVTQSPTHLIKTRGQQVTLRCSPKSGHDTVSWYQQALGQGPQFIFQYYEEEERQRGNFPDRFSGHQFPNYSSELNVNALLLGDSALYLCASSFNRGTEAFFGQGTRLTVV.

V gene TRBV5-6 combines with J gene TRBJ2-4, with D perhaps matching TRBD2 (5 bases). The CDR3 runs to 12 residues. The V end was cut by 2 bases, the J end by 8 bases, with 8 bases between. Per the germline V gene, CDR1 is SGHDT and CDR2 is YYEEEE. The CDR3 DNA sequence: TGTGCCAGCAGCTTTAGGCGGGACATTCAGTACTTC. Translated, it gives CASSFRRDIQYF.

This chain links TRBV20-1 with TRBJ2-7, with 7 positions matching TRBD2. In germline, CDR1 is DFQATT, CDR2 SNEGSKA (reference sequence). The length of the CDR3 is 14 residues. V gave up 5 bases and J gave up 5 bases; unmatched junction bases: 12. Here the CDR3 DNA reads TGCAGTGCTGGCCGGGGAGGGGTGCTCGACGAGCAGTACTTC. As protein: CSAGRGGVLDEQYF.

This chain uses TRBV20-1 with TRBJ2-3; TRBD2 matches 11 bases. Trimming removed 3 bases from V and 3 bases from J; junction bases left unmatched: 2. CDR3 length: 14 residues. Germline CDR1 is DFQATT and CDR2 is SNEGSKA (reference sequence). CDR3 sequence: CSASLAGGTDTQYF. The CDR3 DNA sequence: TGCAGTGCTAGCCTAGCGGGGGGAACAGATACGCAGTATTTT.

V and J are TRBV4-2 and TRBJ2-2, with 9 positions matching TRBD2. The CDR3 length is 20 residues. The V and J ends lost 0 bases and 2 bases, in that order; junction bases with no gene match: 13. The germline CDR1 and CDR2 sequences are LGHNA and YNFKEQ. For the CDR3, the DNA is TGTGCCAGCAGCCAAGAGTTTCTTTTAGGCCTAGCGGGAAACACCGGGGAGCTGTTTTTT. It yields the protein CASSQEFLLGLAGNTGELFF.

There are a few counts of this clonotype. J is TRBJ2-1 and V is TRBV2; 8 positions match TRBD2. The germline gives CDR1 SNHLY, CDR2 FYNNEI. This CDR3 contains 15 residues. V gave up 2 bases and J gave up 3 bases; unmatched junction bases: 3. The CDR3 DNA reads TGTGCCAGCAGTGAAAAGCGGGGGCTCTACAATGAGCAGTTCTTC. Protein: CASSEKRGLYNEQFF.

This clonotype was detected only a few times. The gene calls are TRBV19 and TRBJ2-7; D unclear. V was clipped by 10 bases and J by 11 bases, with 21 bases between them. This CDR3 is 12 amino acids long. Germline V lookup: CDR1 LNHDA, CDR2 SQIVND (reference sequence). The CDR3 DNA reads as TGTGCCACCTCTCCGGGCAGCGAAACCGAGTACTTC. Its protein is CATSPGSETEYF.

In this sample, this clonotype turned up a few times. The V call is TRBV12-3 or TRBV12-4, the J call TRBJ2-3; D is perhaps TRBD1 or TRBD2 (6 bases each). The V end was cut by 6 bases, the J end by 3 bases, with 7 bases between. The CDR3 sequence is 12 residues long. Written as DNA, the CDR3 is TGTGCCAGCAGAGGGGGGACAGATACGCAGTATTTT. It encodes CASRGGTDTQYF.